The T cell receptor beta chain under discussion was sequenced for a study of T cell repertoires in cytomegalovirus infection (dated by TCRdb to the late 2010s). With regard to the full study: Donor HLA type was relevant to the analysis, as public TCR beta signatures indicated carriage of CMV infection together with the matching HLA type.

As for this clonotype: Its antigen target is currently unknown. Per-base quality was not reported, and no clone a single base away is much larger than it.

Data came from an Illumina HiSeq 1500. The public reads were reanalyzed by TCRdb: fastp trimming at Q25, MiXCR alignment, in-frame beta chains only. Rows with a matching CDR3 protein are joined into one entry that keeps the most common DNA and genes. The sample data list some 680,000 distinct CDR3 sequences, and roughly 36% of these were observed just once. Together, the top ten hold about 2.8% of the sample. The CDR3 goes from the cysteine to the phenylalanine over 15 residues. Only the CDR3 part of the read is kept: 45 bases, read in frame from the first base. Deletion took 1 base off V and 7 bases off J, with a span of 14 bases between the germline ends. Per the germline V gene (reference sequence), MNHEY is the CDR1 and SMNVEV is the CDR2. Study-level results and caveats: In both this cohort and an independent 352-donor cohort, the cumulative frequency of public TCR beta family members distinguished carriers of CMV infection plus the relevant HLA type. The ex vivo response was dominated by HLA-C-restricted CMV-specific TCR beta clonotypes, which also provided the single most frequent clonotype in two of eight donors.

The chain was built from TRBV27 and TRBJ2-1; no D gene is confidently identified. Input material: PBMCs. The clonotype comes from a human donor in good health (CMV status not recorded). Some clones in this sample may be carry-over from other donors' samples. The nucleotide sequence reads as follows: TGTGCCAGCAGTTTATTGCCCTCGGACGGAAATGAGCAGTTCTTC. This sequence encodes CASSLLPSDGNEQFF.